This is a list of T cell receptor beta chains from one sample in a study of blood T cell repertoires in COVID-19. Only in-frame clones appear in the TCRdb table, and some are missing; sequencing was by immunoSEQ multiplex PCR. The data contain 150,000 to 250,000 clones, 65% to 85% of them singletons. Material: PBMCs or T cells enriched from blood (not recorded which). These TCRs come from a man aged 35 to 55 who had recovered from COVID-19. Both conserved end residues are part of each CDR3. A D gene is named only where the DNA matches it firmly. Only part of the rows carry a size: once, few, many, or a class if the clone is expanded.

size	D	J	V	CDR3	DNA
NA	TRBD1	TRBJ1-2	TRBV28	CASSLYDRGRNGYTF	TGTGCCAGCAGTTTATATGACAGGGGGCGGAATGGCTACACCTTC
NA	TRBD1	TRBJ1-1	TRBV28	CASSVTGTGYTEAFF	TGTGCCAGCAGCGTAACCGGGACAGGCTATACTGAAGCTTTCTTT
NA	NA	TRBJ1-6	TRBV4-3	CASSQDEKPYSPLHF	TGCGCCAGCAGCCAAGATGAGAAACCGTATTCACCCCTCCACTTT
NA	NA	TRBJ1-1	TRBV12-3/TRBV12-4	CASSQIQGEAFF	TGTGCCAGCAGTCAAATACAGGGTGAAGCTTTCTTT
NA	NA	TRBJ2-3	TRBV7-6	CASSLAGGRLTDTQYF	TGTGCCAGCAGCTTAGCGGGGGGGCGTCTCACAGATACGCAGTATTTT
NA	TRBD2	TRBJ2-2	TRBV5-1	CASTRSAISSGGATRELFF	TGCGCCAGCACCAGATCCGCGATCTCTAGCGGGGGGGCCACCAGGGAGCTGTTTTTT
NA	NA	TRBJ2-7	TRBV28	CASSSPPGGLYEQYF	TGTGCCAGCAGTTCCCCCCCCGGGGGTCTCTACGAGCAGTACTTC
NA	TRBD1	TRBJ2-1	TRBV5-4	CASSRDRDNEQFF	TGTGCCAGCAGCCGCGACAGGGACAATGAGCAGTTCTTC
NA	TRBD1	TRBJ1-2	TRBV6-6	CASSLTGRDRVSGGYTF	TGTGCCAGCAGTCTGACTGGGCGGGACAGGGTATCGGGTGGCTACACCTTC
few	TRBD1	TRBJ1-4	TRBV20-1	CSASTTGGLSEKLFF	TGCAGTGCTAGTACAACAGGGGGCTTAAGTGAAAAACTGTTTTTT
NA	TRBD1	TRBJ1-2	TRBV2	CASSRDSSNYGYTF	TGTGCCAGCAGCCGGGACAGCTCTAACTATGGCTACACCTTC
NA	NA	TRBJ1-1	TRBV10-1	CASSVIRQGNEAFF	TGCGCCAGCAGTGTTATCAGGCAGGGAAATGAAGCTTTCTTT
NA	NA	TRBJ1-3	TRBV28	CASSFRGMGYSGNTIYF	TGTGCCAGCAGTTTTCGGGGGATGGGGTACTCTGGAAACACCATATATTTT
NA	NA	TRBJ1-6	TRBV11-2	CASSLGRQGGNSPLHF	TGTGCCAGCAGCTTAGGTCGCCAGGGAGGAAATTCACCCCTCCACTTT
NA	NA	TRBJ1-2	TRBV11-2	CASSLDPRGEDGYTF	TGTGCCAGCAGCTTAGATCCGCGAGGGGAGGATGGCTACACCTTC
NA	NA	TRBJ2-3	TRBV7-2	CASSRYTDTQYF	TGTGCCAGCAGCCGCTACACAGATACGCAGTATTTT
few	TRBD1	TRBJ1-4	TRBV3-1/TRBV3-2	CASSQGATGAAGFNEKLFF	TGTGCCAGCAGCCAAGGCGCGACAGGGGCCGCGGGTTTTAATGAAAAACTGTTTTTT
NA	NA	TRBJ2-2	TRBV14	CASSQGRTGELFF	TGTGCCAGCAGCCAAGGTCGCACCGGGGAGCTGTTTTTT
NA	NA	TRBJ1-5	TRBV19	CASSMGRFGPQHF	TGTGCCAGTAGTATGGGGCGTTTCGGGCCCCAGCATTTT
NA	TRBD1	TRBJ1-3	TRBV5-4	CASSSLTGGNTIYF	TGTGCCAGCAGTTCTCTGACAGGGGGAAACACCATATATTTT
few	NA	TRBJ1-6	TRBV5-1	CASSLYTLSSRSSYNSPLHF	TGCGCCAGCAGCTTGTATACACTAAGCTCTAGGAGCTCCTATAATTCACCCCTCCACTTT
NA	TRBD2	TRBJ2-4	TRBV4-1	CASSQGSPSGAKNIQYF	TGCGCCAGCAGCCAAGGATCGCCTAGCGGGGCCAAAAACATTCAGTACTTC
NA	NA	TRBJ2-1	TRBV10-3	CAIRAPGQGYNEQFF	TGTGCCATCAGAGCCCCGGGGCAGGGGTACAATGAGCAGTTCTTC
NA	TRBD1	TRBJ1-5	TRBV9	CASSGTGGNQPQHF	TGTGCCAGCAGCGGGACAGGCGGCAATCAGCCCCAGCATTTT
NA	NA	TRBJ1-1	TRBV7-2	CASSSSKSRGSTEAFF	TGTGCCAGCAGCTCGTCAAAGTCCAGGGGTAGCACTGAAGCTTTCTTT
NA	TRBD1	TRBJ1-3	TRBV5-4	CASSGGPVTGANSGNTIYF	TGTGCCAGCAGCGGGGGGCCGGTGACAGGGGCCAACTCTGGAAACACCATATATTTT
few	NA	TRBJ2-7	TRBV5-1	CASSMTVNYEQYF	TGCGCCAGCAGCATGACAGTTAACTACGAGCAGTACTTC
once	TRBD1	TRBJ1-1	TRBV19	CASSARQGKDTEAFF	TGTGCCAGTAGTGCAAGACAGGGCAAGGACACTGAAGCTTTCTTT
NA	NA	TRBJ1-5	TRBV10-1	CASGLGGNNQPQHF	TGCGCCAGCGGCTTGGGGGGGAACAATCAGCCCCAGCATTTT
NA	TRBD1	TRBJ2-3	TRBV19	CASSTGGQRDTQYF	TGTGCCAGTAGCACAGGGGGGCAAAGAGATACGCAGTATTTT
NA	NA	TRBJ2-7	TRBV29-1	CSVEDRASGYEQYF	TGCAGCGTTGAAGACAGGGCATCGGGCTACGAGCAGTACTTC
NA	NA	TRBJ2-3	TRBV2	CASRSGLPSADTQYF	TGTGCCAGCAGATCCGGACTCCCAAGCGCAGATACGCAGTATTTT
NA	NA	TRBJ1-5	TRBV19	CASSIGGQRLNQPQHF	TGTGCCAGTAGTATAGGGGGGCAGCGGCTCAATCAGCCCCAGCATTTT
NA	NA	TRBJ1-2	TRBV30	CAWWSSLNYGYTF	TGTGCCTGGTGGAGCAGTCTTAACTATGGCTACACCTTC
NA	TRBD1	TRBJ1-2	TRBV4-2	CASSQENRRTGGGYTF	TGTGCCAGCAGCCAAGAAAACCGGCGGACAGGGGGTGGCTACACCTTC
NA	NA	TRBJ1-5	TRBV12-2	CASRLNQTGNQPQHF	TGTGCAAGTCGCCTCAATCAAACGGGCAATCAGCCCCAGCATTTT
NA	TRBD1	TRBJ2-7	TRBV9	CASSVGRDRGTYEQYF	TGTGCCAGCAGCGTAGGTCGGGACAGGGGAACCTACGAGCAGTACTTC